This TCR beta chain was identified during a study of T-cell reconstitution after alpha-beta-depleted transplantation in children (dated by TCRdb to between 2015 and 2016). Notes on the research overall: Using TCR repertoire profiling, the study followed T-cell immune reconstitution in a quantitative way in children after TCRalphabeta/CD19-depleted allogeneic hematopoietic cell transplantation. The investigation overall reported the following: The frequencies of hyperexpanded clones fell over the following months, and after one year, T-cell counts and TCRbeta diversity were mostly attributed to newly produced T cells. The apparently early alphabetaT-cell count recovery about two months after transplant was reportedly dependent on only several hundred rapidly expanded clones derived from non-depleted graft cells. In some patients, high TCRbeta diversity at day 60 was attributed to recipient T cells and intrathymic progenitors that had survived conditioning.

Trimming at the junction amounts to 4 bases on V and 0 bases on J, and the germline ends lie 10 bases apart. The CDR3 starts with the cysteine, ends with the phenylalanine, and has 15 residues. Only CDR3 DNA is held: 45 bases, read in frame from base 1. This clonotype was counted ten times or more. Its antigen is not yet known. Base quality data are lacking; no much larger clone is found one base away. The intended sense of this specimen's treatment or condition label: allogeneic hematopoietic cell transplantation with graft depleted of TCRalphabeta T cells and CD19 B cells. Transplant recipients were children who received TCRalphabeta/CD19-depleted allogeneic hematopoietic cell grafts. Library creation used PCR. Reads for this sample came from an Illumina HiSeq 2500. Molecular barcoding was employed in the preparation of TCR libraries, with unique molecular identifiers being used to normalize TCRbeta repertoire quantification. In TCRdb, the public reads were trimmed at Q25 with fastp and aligned with MiXCR, with productive beta chains retained. Rows matching on CDR3 protein sequence are summarized as one entry with the most common DNA and genes. This sample lists about 490,000 distinct CDR3 sequences; more than 9% were detected once. The ten largest clonotypes hold approximately 2% of the sample.

The origin of this receptor is a child aged 2-15 years with inherited bone marrow failure, due to receive a stem cell transplant. The sample was PBMCs, taken before TCRalphabeta/CD19-depleted stem cell transplant. The chain was built from TRBV12-3 or TRBV12-4 and TRBJ2-1; TRBD1 is a possible D gene, resting on 6 matching bases. CDR3 region: CASSWTVGSYNEQFF. The DNA sequence reads TGTGCCAGCAGTTGGACAGTGGGCTCCTACAATGAGCAGTTCTTC.